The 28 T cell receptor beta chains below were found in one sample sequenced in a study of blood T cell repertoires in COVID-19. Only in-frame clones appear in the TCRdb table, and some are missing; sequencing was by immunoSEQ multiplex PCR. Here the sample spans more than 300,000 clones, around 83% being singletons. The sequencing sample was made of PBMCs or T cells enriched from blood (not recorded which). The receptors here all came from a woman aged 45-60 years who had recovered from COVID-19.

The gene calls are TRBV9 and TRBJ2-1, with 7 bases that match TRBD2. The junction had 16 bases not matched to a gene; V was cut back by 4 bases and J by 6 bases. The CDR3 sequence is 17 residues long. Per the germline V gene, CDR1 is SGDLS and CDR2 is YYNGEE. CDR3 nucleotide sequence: TGTGCCAGCAGCCCCCATTTGAGTAGCGGGCGTATCAATGAGCAGTTCTTC. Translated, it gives CASSPHLSSGRINEQFF.

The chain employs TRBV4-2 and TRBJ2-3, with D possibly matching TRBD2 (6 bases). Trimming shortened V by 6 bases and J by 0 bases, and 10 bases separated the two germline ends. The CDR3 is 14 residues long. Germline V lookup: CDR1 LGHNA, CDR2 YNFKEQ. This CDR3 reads CASRPGLSTDTQYF. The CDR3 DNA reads TGTGCCAGCAGACCGGGACTTAGCACAGATACGCAGTATTTT.

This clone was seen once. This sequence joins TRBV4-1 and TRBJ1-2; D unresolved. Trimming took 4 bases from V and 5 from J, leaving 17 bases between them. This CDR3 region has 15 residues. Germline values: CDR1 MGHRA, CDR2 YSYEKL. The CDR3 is CASSPPSGQRYGYTF. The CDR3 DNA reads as TGCGCCAGCAGCCCCCCCTCGGGCCAGCGGTATGGCTACACCTTC.

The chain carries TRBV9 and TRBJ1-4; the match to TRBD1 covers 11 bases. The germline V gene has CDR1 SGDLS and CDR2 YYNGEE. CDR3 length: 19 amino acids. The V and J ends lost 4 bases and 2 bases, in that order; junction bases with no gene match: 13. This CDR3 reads CASSPAYSGQGVTNEKLFF. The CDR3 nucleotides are TGTGCCAGCAGCCCCGCCTATTCGGGACAGGGGGTTACTAATGAAAAACTGTTTTTT.

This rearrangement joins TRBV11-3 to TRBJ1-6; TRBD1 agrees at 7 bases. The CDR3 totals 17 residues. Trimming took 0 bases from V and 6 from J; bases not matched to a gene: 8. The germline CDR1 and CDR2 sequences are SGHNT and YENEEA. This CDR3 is CASSLDLTGQSNSPLHF. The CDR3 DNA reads TGTGCCAGCAGCTTAGATCTTACGGGACAGTCTAATTCACCCCTCCACTTT.

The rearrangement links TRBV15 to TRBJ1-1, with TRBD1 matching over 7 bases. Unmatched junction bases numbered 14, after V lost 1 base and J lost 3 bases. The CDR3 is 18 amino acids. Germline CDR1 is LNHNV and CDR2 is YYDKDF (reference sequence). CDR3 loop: CATSRGKGGTPLDTEAFF. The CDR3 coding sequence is TGTGCCACCAGCAGAGGAAAAGGGGGCACGCCCTTGGACACTGAAGCTTTCTTT. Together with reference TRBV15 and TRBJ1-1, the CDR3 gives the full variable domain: DAMVIQNPRYQVTQFGKPVTLSCSQTLNHNVMYWYQQKSSQAPKLLFHYYDKDFNNEADTPDNFQSRRPNTSFCFLDIRSPGLGDTAMYLCATSRGKGGTPLDTEAFFGQGTRLTVV.

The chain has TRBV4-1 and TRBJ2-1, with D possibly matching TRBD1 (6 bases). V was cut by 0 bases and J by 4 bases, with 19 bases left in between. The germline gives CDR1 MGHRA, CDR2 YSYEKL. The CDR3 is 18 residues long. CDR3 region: CASSQDSLGQTTYNEQFF. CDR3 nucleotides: TGCGCCAGCAGCCAAGATTCCCTCGGACAGACAACTTACAATGAGCAGTTCTTC.

The DNA of the CDR3 is TGTGCCAGCAGCCAACAGGGTGCTAGGAGCTACACCTTC. It specifies CASSQQGARSYTF. V is TRBV4-2 and J is TRBJ1-2; D might be TRBD1 (5 bases). Trimming pared 2 bases from V and 9 bases from J, leaving 13 bases between. In germline, CDR1 is LGHNA, CDR2 YNFKEQ. The CDR3 length is 13 residues.

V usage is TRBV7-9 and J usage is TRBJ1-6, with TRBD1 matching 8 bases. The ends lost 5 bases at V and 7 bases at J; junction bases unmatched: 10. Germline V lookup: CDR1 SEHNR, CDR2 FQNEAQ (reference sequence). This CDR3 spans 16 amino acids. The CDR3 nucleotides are TGTGCCAGCAGCATTGGGACAGGAAGGCAGAATTCACCCCTCCACTTT. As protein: CASSIGTGRQNSPLHF.

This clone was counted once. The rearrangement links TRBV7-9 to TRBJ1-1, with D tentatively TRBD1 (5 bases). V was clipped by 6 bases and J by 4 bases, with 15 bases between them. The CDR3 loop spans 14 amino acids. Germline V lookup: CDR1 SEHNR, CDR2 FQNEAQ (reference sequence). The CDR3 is CASREMGGSTEAFF. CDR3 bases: TGTGCCAGCAGAGAAATGGGGGGTTCCACTGAAGCTTTCTTT. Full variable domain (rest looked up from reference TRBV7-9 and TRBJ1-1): DTGVSQNPRHKITKRGQNVTFRCDPISEHNRLYWYRQTLGQGPEFLTYFQNEAQLEKSRLLSDRFSAERPKGSFSTLEIQRTEQGDSAMYLCASREMGGSTEAFFGQGTRLTVV.

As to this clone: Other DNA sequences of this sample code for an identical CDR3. The CDR3 region is CASSLDRGRADTQYF. The CDR3 DNA follows: TGTGCCAGCAGCTTAGACAGGGGTCGTGCAGATACGCAGTATTTT. The V gene is TRBV7-2, the J gene TRBJ2-3; 7 bases match TRBD1. Trimming removed 1 base from V and 4 bases from J; junction bases left unmatched: 5. Germline CDR1 reads SGHTA; CDR2 reads FQGNSA. The CDR3 loop spans 15 amino acids.

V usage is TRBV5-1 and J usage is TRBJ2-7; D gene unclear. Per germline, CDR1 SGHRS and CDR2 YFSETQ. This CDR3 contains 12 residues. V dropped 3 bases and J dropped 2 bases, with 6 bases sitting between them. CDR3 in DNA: TGCGCCAGCAGCTCCAATCCCTACGAGCAGTACTTC. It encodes CASSSNPYEQYF.

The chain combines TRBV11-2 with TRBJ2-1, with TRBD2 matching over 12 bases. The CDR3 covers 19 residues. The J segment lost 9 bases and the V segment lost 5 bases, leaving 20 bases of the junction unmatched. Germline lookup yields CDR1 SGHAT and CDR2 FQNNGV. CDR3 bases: TGTGCCAGCAGCCCCGTCGGCCTAGCGGGGGGGATTTCTTTTGGTGAGCAGTTCTTC. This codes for CASSPVGLAGGISFGEQFF.

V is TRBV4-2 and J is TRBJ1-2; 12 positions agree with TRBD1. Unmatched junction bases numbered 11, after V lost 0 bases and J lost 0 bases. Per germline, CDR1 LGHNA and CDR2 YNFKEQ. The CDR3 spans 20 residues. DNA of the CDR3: TGTGCCAGCAGCCAAGATCACCTCGGGACAGGGGGCAGAGCTAACTATGGCTACACCTTC. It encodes CASSQDHLGTGGRANYGYTF.

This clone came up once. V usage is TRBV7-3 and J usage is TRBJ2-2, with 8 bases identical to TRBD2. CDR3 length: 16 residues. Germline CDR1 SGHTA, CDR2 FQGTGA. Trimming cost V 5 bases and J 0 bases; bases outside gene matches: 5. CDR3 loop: CASSRGLATNTGELFF. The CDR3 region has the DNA TGTGCCAGCAGCCGCGGACTAGCTACGAACACCGGGGAGCTGTTTTTT. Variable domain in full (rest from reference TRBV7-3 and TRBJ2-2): GAGVSQTPSNKVTEKGKYVELRCDPISGHTALYWYRQSLGQGPEFLIYFQGTGAADDSGLPNDRFFAVRPEGSVSTLKIQRTERGDSAVYLCASSRGLATNTGELFFGEGSRLTVL.

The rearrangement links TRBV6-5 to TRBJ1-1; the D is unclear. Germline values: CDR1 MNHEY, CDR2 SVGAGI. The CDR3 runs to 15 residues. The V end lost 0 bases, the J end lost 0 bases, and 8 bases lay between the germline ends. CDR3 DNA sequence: TGTGCCAGCAGTTACTCTCCACTCGTGAACACTGAAGCTTTCTTT. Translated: CASSYSPLVNTEAFF.

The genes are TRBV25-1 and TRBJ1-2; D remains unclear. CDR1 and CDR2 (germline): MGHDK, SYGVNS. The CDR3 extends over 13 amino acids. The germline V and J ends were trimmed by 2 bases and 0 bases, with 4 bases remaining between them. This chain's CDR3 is CASSEAANYGYTF. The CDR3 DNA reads TGTGCCAGCAGTGAAGCAGCTAACTATGGCTACACCTTC.

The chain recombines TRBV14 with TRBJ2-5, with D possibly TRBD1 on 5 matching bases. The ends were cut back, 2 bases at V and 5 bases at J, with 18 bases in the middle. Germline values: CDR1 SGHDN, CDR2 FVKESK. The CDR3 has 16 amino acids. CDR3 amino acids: CASSQTTGPAGETQYF. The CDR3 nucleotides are TGTGCCAGCAGCCAAACTACCGGCCCGGCAGGGGAGACCCAGTACTTC.

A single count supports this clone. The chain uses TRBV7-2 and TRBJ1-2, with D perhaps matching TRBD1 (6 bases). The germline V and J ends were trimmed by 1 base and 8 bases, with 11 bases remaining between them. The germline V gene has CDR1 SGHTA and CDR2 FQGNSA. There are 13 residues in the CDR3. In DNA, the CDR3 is TGTGCCAGCAGCTTAGACAGGGTACGGGGCTACACCTTC. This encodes CASSLDRVRGYTF.

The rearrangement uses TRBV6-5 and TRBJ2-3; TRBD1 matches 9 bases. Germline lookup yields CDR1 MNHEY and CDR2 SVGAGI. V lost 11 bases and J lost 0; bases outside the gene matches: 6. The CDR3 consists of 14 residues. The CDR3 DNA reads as TGTGCCGGTCGACAGGGGGGTAGCACAGATACGCAGTATTTT. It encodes CAGRQGGSTDTQYF.

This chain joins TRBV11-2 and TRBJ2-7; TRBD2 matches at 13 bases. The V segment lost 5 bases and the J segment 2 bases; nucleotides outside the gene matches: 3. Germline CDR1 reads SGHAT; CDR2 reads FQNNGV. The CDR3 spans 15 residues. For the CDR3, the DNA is TGTGCCAGCAGCACACTAGCGGGAGGGCCCTACGAGCAGTACTTC. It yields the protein CASSTLAGGPYEQYF.

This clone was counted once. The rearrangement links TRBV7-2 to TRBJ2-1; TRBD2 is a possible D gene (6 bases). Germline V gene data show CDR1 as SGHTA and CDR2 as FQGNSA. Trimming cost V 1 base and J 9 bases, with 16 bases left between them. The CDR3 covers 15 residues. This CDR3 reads CASSLDPGVHGEQFF. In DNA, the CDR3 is TGTGCCAGCAGCTTAGATCCGGGAGTACACGGTGAGCAGTTCTTC.

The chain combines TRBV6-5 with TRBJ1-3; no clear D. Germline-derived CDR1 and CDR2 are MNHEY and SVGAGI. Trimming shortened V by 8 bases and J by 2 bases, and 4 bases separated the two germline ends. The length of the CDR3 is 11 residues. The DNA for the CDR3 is TGTGCCAGCCAGGCTGGAAACACCATATATTTT. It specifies CASQAGNTIYF.

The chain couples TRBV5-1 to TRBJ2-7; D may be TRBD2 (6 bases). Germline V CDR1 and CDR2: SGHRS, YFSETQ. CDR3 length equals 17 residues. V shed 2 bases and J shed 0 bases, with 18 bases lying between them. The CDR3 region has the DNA TGCGCCAGCAGCTTCGGGCTAGCGTCGACAAGCTCCTACGAGCAGTACTTC. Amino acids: CASSFGLASTSSYEQYF.

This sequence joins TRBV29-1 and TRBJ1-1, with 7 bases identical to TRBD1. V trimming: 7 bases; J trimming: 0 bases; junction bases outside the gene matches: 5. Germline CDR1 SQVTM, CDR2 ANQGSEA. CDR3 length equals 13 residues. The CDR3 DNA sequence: TGCAGCGCTAGACAGGGCATGAACACTGAAGCTTTCTTT. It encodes CSARQGMNTEAFF.

DNA of the CDR3: TGCAGTGCTAGAGGCCAGGGAAGGCAGTTCTTC. Translated, it gives CSARGQGRQFF. This chain joins TRBV20-1 and TRBJ2-1, with D possibly matching TRBD1 (5 bases). From germline, CDR1 is DFQATT and CDR2 SNEGSKA (reference sequence). The V and J ends lost 1 base and 12 bases respectively, with 10 bases between them. This CDR3 comprises 11 residues.

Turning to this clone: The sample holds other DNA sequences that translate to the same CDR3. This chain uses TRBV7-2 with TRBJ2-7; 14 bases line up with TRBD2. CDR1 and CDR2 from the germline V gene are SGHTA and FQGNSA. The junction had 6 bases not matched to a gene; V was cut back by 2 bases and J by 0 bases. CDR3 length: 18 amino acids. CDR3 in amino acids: CASSLSWTSGRSSYEQYF. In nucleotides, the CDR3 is TGTGCCAGCAGCTTATCCTGGACTAGCGGGAGGAGCTCCTACGAGCAGTACTTC.

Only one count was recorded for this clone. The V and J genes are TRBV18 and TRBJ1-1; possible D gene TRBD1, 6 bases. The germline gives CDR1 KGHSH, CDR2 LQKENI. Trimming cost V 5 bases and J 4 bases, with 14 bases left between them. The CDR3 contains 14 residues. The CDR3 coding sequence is TGTGCCAGCTCAGGGGGCGGCGGGGGCACTGAAGCTTTCTTT. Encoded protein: CASSGGGGGTEAFF.